The TCR beta chain described here comes from a study of blood T cell repertoires in COVID-19. Study background: Samples taken during acute and convalescent COVID-19 were collected in the United States, Italy and Spain. Sample material is recorded as cDNA or gDNA derived from T cells, B-cell-depleted T cells, or PBMCs.

V dropped 0 bases and J dropped 6; count of bases not matched to a gene: 5. Per germline, CDR1 ENHRY and CDR2 SYGVKD. This CDR3 contains 14 residues. Authors' processing steps: Reference gene primer amplification gave nucleated cell count estimates. Only in-frame clones appear in the TCRdb table, and some are missing; sequencing was by immunoSEQ multiplex PCR. The V and J calls and clone size come from that table; D and trimming were worked out from the DNA. The table records about 420,000 clones, 80% to 90% of them present only once. While infection was still active, Seattle patients were enrolled and then followed longitudinally.

The sequencing sample was made of peripheral blood. The TCR was taken from a man between 18 and 29 years old with COVID-19, enrolled during active disease. The V gene is TRBV10-3, the J gene TRBJ2-7; 7 bases fit TRBD2. The CDR3 DNA reads TGTGCCATCAGTGAGTCGGCGCAGCGGGGCGAGCAGTACTTC. As protein: CAISESAQRGEQYF.